Below, 18 T cell receptor beta chains from the same sample are listed, as sequenced in a study of OX40 agonist ivuxolimab in advanced cancers. The library was built by means of the immunoSEQ multiplex PCR assay. TCRdb took over this immuneACCESS table, retaining in-frame rearrangements with V and J assigned. Such tables are incomplete; in checked studies, under half of the missing clones stem from an unresolved V gene, and the remainder is unexplained. The sample contains under 75,000 clones, around 90% of them found a single time. The ten largest clones represent 20% to 30% of the sample. The sequenced sample was CD4+ or CD8+ T cells sorted from blood, obtained in a trial of the OX40 agonist ivuxolimab. Receptor source: an adult with an advanced solid tumor such as melanoma, head and neck, liver or kidney cancer.

This chain connects TRBV9 to TRBJ2-1; 8 nucleotides agree with TRBD1. V gave up 3 bases and J gave up 14 bases; unmatched junction bases: 10. This CDR3 region has 13 residues. The germline CDR1 and CDR2 sequences are SGDLS and YYNGEE. CDR3 sequence (DNA): TGTGCCAGCAGCGCCCACGGACAGGGACGGGAGTTCTTC. Translating gives CASSAHGQGREFF.

The J gene is TRBJ2-7, the V gene TRBV27; 9 positions match TRBD1. Germline V gives CDR1 MNHEY, CDR2 SMNVEV (reference sequence). This CDR3 contains 14 residues. The V gene end was trimmed by 8 bases and the J gene end by 5 bases; junction bases not matched to a gene: 10. CDR3 region: CASSPGTGMNEQYF. In DNA form, the CDR3 reads TGTGCCAGCTCCCCCGGGACAGGGATGAACGAGCAGTACTTC.

The V call is TRBV27, the J call TRBJ1-5; the D gene is possibly TRBD1 (5 bases). CDR1 is MNHEY and CDR2 is SMNVEV in the germline V gene (reference sequence). This CDR3 contains 14 residues. The V end lost 1 base, the J end lost 6 bases, and 10 bases lay between the germline ends. The DNA for the CDR3 is TGTGCCAGCAGTTTATTTGGGGGAACTCAGCCCCAGCATTTT. It specifies CASSLFGGTQPQHF.

This chain links TRBV7-9 with TRBJ2-3; tentative D call: TRBD1 (5 bases). Trimming stripped 5 bases from V and 1 base from J, with 16 bases between. The CDR3 runs 16 residues. The germline V gene encodes CDR1 SEHNR and CDR2 FQNEAQ (reference sequence). The CDR3 region has the DNA TGTGCCAGCAGCCCCGGATTAGGACATCGCACAGATACGCAGTATTTT. Its protein is CASSPGLGHRTDTQYF. Combining the CDR3 with reference TRBV7-9 and TRBJ2-3 gives the whole variable domain DTGVSQNPRHKITKRGQNVTFRCDPISEHNRLYWYRQTLGQGPEFLTYFQNEAQLEKSRLLSDRFSAERPKGSFSTLEIQRTEQGDSAMYLCASSPGLGHRTDTQYFGPGTRLTVL.

The chain carries TRBV6-4 and TRBJ2-5; maybe TRBD1 (6 bases). CDR3 length: 13 residues. Germline V gives CDR1 MRHNA, CDR2 SNTAGT. The V end was cut by 7 bases, the J end by 5 bases, with 14 bases between. The DNA for the CDR3 is TGTGCCAGCATCCACAGGGATATGGAGACCCAGTACTTC. Encoded protein: CASIHRDMETQYF.

The chain joins TRBV4-2 to TRBJ2-7, with TRBD1 identical over 7 bases. Germline lookup yields CDR1 LGHNA and CDR2 YNFKEQ. Losses at the gene ends were 8 bases for V and 6 bases for J; bases not matched to a gene: 13. The CDR3 totals 14 residues. As DNA, the CDR3 is TGTGCCAGCGGGTCCACAGGGGTCCCGGTCGAGCAGTACTTC. Residues: CASGSTGVPVEQYF.

V usage is TRBV13 and J usage is TRBJ2-7; TRBD2 agrees at 9 bases. CDR1 is PRHDT, CDR2 FYEKMQ, per germline (reference sequence). This CDR3 is built from 15 residues. J was trimmed by 7 bases and V by 3 bases; bases with no gene match: 10. The CDR3 DNA reads as TGTGCCAGCAGCTTGGGGCGGGAGGGGGGCGTGGAGCAGTACTTC. Translation: CASSLGREGGVEQYF.

The gene calls are TRBV29-1 and TRBJ2-1; 7 bases match TRBD2. The CDR3 spans 15 residues. The J segment lost 0 bases and the V segment lost 7 bases, leaving 9 bases of the junction unmatched. From germline, CDR1 is SQVTM and CDR2 ANQGSEA. The DNA for the CDR3 is TGCAGCGCTAACATAGCGGGTAGCTCCTACAATGAGCAGTTCTTC. Its protein is CSANIAGSSYNEQFF.

The genes are TRBV2 and TRBJ1-3; D call uncertain. Germline CDR1 is SNHLY and CDR2 is FYNNEI. This CDR3 is built from 14 residues. V was trimmed by 8 bases and J by 0 bases, leaving 11 bases between them. CDR3 sequence (DNA): TGTGCCAGCGCGGACGAATACTCTGGAAACACCATATATTTT. It yields the protein CASADEYSGNTIYF. Drawing the rest from reference TRBV2 and TRBJ1-3, the complete variable domain is EPEVTQTPSHQVTQMGQEVILRCVPISNHLYFYWYRQILGQKVEFLVSFYNNEISEKSEIFDDQFSVERPDGSNFTLKIRSTKLEDSAMYFCASADEYSGNTIYFGEGSWLTVV.

This chain uses TRBV30 with TRBJ2-7; D is perhaps TRBD2 (6 bases). The CDR3 consists of 17 residues. Germline assignment: CDR1 GTSNPN and CDR2 SVGIG (reference sequence). Trimming pared 1 base from V and 4 bases from J, leaving 23 bases between. The CDR3 bases are TGTGCCTGGAGTGCCTCGGGAGACCATAGATTCGGGTACGAGCAGTACTTC. Translated, it gives CAWSASGDHRFGYEQYF.

The chain recombines TRBV13 with TRBJ2-7, with D possibly matching TRBD2 (5 bases). The CDR3 totals 15 residues. V was cut by 6 bases and J by 6 bases, with 21 bases left in between. Germline loops: CDR1 PRHDT, CDR2 FYEKMQ (reference sequence). The CDR3 DNA reads as TGTGCCAGCAGAACACGGGGTAAAGTTCCCTTCGAGCAGTACTTC. Translating gives CASRTRGKVPFEQYF.

This clone occurred once. The CDR3 spells CASSSTTGREFSGANVLTF. Written as DNA, the CDR3 is TGTGCCAGCAGCTCAACGACCGGACGGGAATTCTCTGGGGCCAACGTCCTGACTTTC. The chain has TRBV7-9 and TRBJ2-6; perhaps TRBD2 as D (5 bases). This CDR3 contains 19 residues. V was clipped by 4 bases and J by 0 bases, with 19 bases between them. Germline V gene sequence: CDR1 SEHNR, CDR2 FQNEAQ (reference sequence).

The table lists this clone with a few counts. The J gene is TRBJ2-7, the V gene TRBV9, with 7 bases aligning to TRBD1. V trimming: 2 bases; J trimming: 3 bases; junction bases outside the gene matches: 8. The germline gives CDR1 SGDLS, CDR2 YYNGEE. The CDR3 has 15 residues. The CDR3 region is CASSVYYTGDYEQYF. CDR3 nucleotides: TGTGCCAGCAGCGTCTACTATACAGGGGACTACGAGCAGTACTTC.

The V and J genes are TRBV15 and TRBJ2-7, with D maybe TRBD2 (5 bases). Per germline, CDR1 LNHNV and CDR2 YYDKDF (reference sequence). V was pared by 5 bases and J by 2 bases, with 16 bases between. This CDR3 is built from 15 residues. The CDR3 DNA reads as TGTGCCACCAGCGTTCAATGGACTGGCCCCTACGAGCAGTACTTC. Encoded protein: CATSVQWTGPYEQYF.

The chain recombines TRBV5-6 with TRBJ2-5; 7 nucleotides align to TRBD2. J was trimmed by 2 bases and V by 0 bases; bases with no gene match: 7. The CDR3 has 16 amino acids. Per germline, CDR1 SGHDT and CDR2 YYEEEE. The CDR3 DNA is TGTGCCAGCAGCTTGGTTTTAGCGGGCTATCAAGAGACCCAGTACTTC. Its translation: CASSLVLAGYQETQYF.

V gene TRBV7-9 combines with J gene TRBJ2-3; tentative D call: TRBD1 (6 bases). Trimming took off 5 bases at V and 2 bases at J, with 11 bases between the two ends. The CDR3 length is 14 residues. CDR1 and CDR2 from the germline V gene are SEHNR and FQNEAQ (reference sequence). CDR3 residues: CASSPDSLTDTQYF. The CDR3 DNA sequence: TGTGCCAGCAGCCCGGACAGTCTCACAGATACGCAGTATTTT.

The chain employs TRBV2 and TRBJ2-7; D not certain. Trimming took 8 bases from V and 4 from J, leaving 15 bases between them. This CDR3 comprises 13 residues. The germline V gene encodes CDR1 SNHLY and CDR2 FYNNEI. In DNA form, the CDR3 reads TGTGCCAGCTGCGTCAGGAAAGTGTACGAGCAGTACTTC. Protein: CASCVRKVYEQYF.

This sequence joins TRBV19 and TRBJ1-4; D ambiguous. This CDR3 region has 14 residues. CDR1 is LNHDA, CDR2 SQIVND, per germline (reference sequence). V was clipped by 4 bases and J by 8 bases, with 14 bases between them. CDR3 residues: CASSTDRYTEKLFF. In DNA, the CDR3 is TGTGCCAGTAGTACGGACCGTTACACCGAAAAACTGTTTTTT.